This TCR beta chain was sequenced during a study of T cells in Graves' hyperthyroidism and ophthalmopathy. The V and J ends lost 4 bases and 1 base respectively, with 14 bases between them. The CDR3 runs to 16 residues. Each diagnosis was grounded in clinical symptoms, serum thyroxine and TRAb, thyroid ultrasound, and orbital computed tomography. Fresh peripheral blood, 8 to 10 ml, was the source of the PBMCs. This clonotype was seen repeatedly, ten times or more. RNA transcripts served as the template for amplifying TCR beta CDR3 regions. The HTBI primer set drove a first-round RT-PCR of the TCR CDR3. TCRdb reprocessed the multiplex PCR reads with MiXCR, giving one entry per CDR3 protein. The sample yields about 210,000 distinct CDR3 sequences, 15% to 20% seen once.

The chain has TRBV12-3 or TRBV12-4 and TRBJ2-1, with D possibly called TRBD1 or TRBD2 (5 bases each). The sequencing input was blood. The source of this sequence is a middle-aged man with Graves' hyperthyroidism. The CDR3 spells CASSSWGISSYNEQFF. The CDR3 DNA follows: TGTGCCAGCAGTTCGTGGGGGATCAGTTCCTACAATGAGCAGTTCTTC.